This TCR beta chain was observed in a study of control samples from healthy donors and cancer patients. Germline assignment: CDR1 LNHDA and CDR2 SQIVND (reference sequence). CDR3 length equals 13 residues. Trimming left V 2 bases short and J 5 bases short, with 9 bases between. The method was immunoSEQ multiplex PCR; TCRdb's version includes in-frame clones alone and lacks a portion of them. Altogether 140,000 to 150,000 clones are present, about 89% being singletons, with the ten largest covering 4% to 5.5%. This TCR was sampled from a man aged 25-40 years in good health. This chain joins TRBV19 and TRBJ1-2; D not resolved. Sample: blood. CDR3 nucleotide sequence: TGTGCCAGTAGTATAAGGCGGCAGTATGGCTACACCTTC. It encodes CASSIRRQYGYTF.